The 32 T cell receptor beta chains presented below share a single source sample, sequenced in a study of cytomegalovirus exposure and HLA in healthy donors. The PCR used 60 Vbeta and 13 Jbeta primers. The data were produced by immunoSEQ multiplex PCR, yet TCRdb's version contains in-frame clones alone and is incomplete. This sample has 100,000 to 150,000 clones, with 65% to 75% found just once. The sequencing sample was made of PBMCs. Every receptor here comes from a woman between 50 and 59 years old in good health and CMV-seropositive.

This chain uses TRBV9 with TRBJ2-6; TRBD2 is a possible D gene (6 bases). The CDR3 covers 15 residues. V was clipped by 3 bases and J by 4 bases, with 11 bases between them. Germline V gives CDR1 SGDLS, CDR2 YYNGEE. CDR3 loop: CASSAEGYGANVLTF. In nucleotides, the CDR3 is TGTGCCAGCAGCGCGGAGGGTTACGGGGCCAACGTCCTGACTTTC.

Turning to this clone: Only one base separates this from a far larger clonotype, so it likely reflects a read error. The CDR3 nucleotides read TGCGCCAGCAGCCAAACTTCCGGGACTGGAGGGCGGAATGAGCAGTTCTTC. Protein: CASSQTSGTGGRNEQFF. The genes are TRBV4-1 and TRBJ2-1, with a tentative D call TRBD2 (6 bases). The CDR3 contains 17 residues. The ends were cut back, 2 bases at V and 7 bases at J, with 21 bases in the middle. Per germline, CDR1 MGHRA and CDR2 YSYEKL.

This clone has just one count. CDR3 sequence reads: CASSYGDPDTQYF. CDR3 DNA sequence: TGTGCCAGCAGTTACGGAGACCCAGATACGCAGTATTTT. The rearrangement uses TRBV6-5 and TRBJ2-3, with D unresolved. The ends were cut back, 2 bases at V and 4 bases at J, with 7 bases in the middle. CDR1 and CDR2 from the germline V gene are MNHEY and SVGAGI. The CDR3 extends over 13 amino acids.

This sequence joins TRBV19 and TRBJ1-5; 7 bases are shared with TRBD1. Trimming cost V 3 bases and J 1 base; bases outside gene matches: 3. The germline gives CDR1 LNHDA, CDR2 SQIVND (reference sequence). The CDR3 length is 15 residues. DNA of the CDR3: TGTGCCAGTAGTATTCTAGGGGGCAGCAATCAGCCCCAGCATTTT. This encodes CASSILGGSNQPQHF. The full variable domain, completed using reference TRBV19 and TRBJ1-5, is DGGITQSPKYLFRKEGQNVTLSCEQNLNHDAMYWYRQDPGQGLRLIYYSQIVNDFQKGDIAEGYSVSREKKESFPLTVTSAQKNPTAFYLCASSILGGSNQPQHFGDGTRLSIL.

This chain uses TRBV6-5 with TRBJ1-1, with 9 bases lining up with TRBD1. V shed 5 bases, J shed 2 bases, and the junction held 6 bases outside the gene matches. Germline values: CDR1 MNHEY, CDR2 SVGAGI. The CDR3 length is 15 residues. The CDR3: CASSRTGAENTEAFF. The CDR3 coding sequence is TGTGCCAGCAGTAGGACAGGGGCGGAAAACACTGAAGCTTTCTTT.

The gene calls are TRBV19 and TRBJ1-4; the D gene is possibly TRBD1 (6 bases). Trimming cost V 2 bases and J 7 bases, with 17 bases left between them. This CDR3 comprises 16 residues. CDR1 LNHDA and CDR2 SQIVND come from the germline V gene (reference sequence). CDR3 in DNA: TGTGCCAGTAGTATATCGGGGGGAGGACAGCCTGAAAAACTGTTTTTT. Amino acids: CASSISGGGQPEKLFF.

The rearrangement links TRBV18 to TRBJ2-7; D call uncertain. V was trimmed by 0 bases and J by 3 bases, leaving 9 bases between them. The V gene's germline CDR1 is KGHSH and CDR2 LQKENI. This CDR3 region has 14 residues. The CDR3 protein is CASSPPRFIYEQYF. CDR3 nucleotide sequence: TGTGCCAGCTCACCACCGAGGTTCATCTACGAGCAGTACTTC.

The chain links TRBV10-1 to TRBJ2-1; 11 bases fit TRBD1. The trim removed 4 bases at V and 3 bases at J, leaving 2 bases unmatched. This CDR3 contains 15 residues. Germline CDR1 and CDR2: WNHNN and SYGVQD (reference sequence). The CDR3 reads CASSGDRGFYNEQFF. CDR3 nucleotides: TGCGCCAGCAGTGGGGACAGGGGGTTCTACAATGAGCAGTTCTTC.

The J gene is TRBJ2-2, the V gene TRBV14, with a weak D call TRBD2 (5 bases). This CDR3 has 15 residues. From germline, CDR1 is SGHDN and CDR2 FVKESK. Trimming stripped 4 bases from V and 1 base from J, with 10 bases between. The CDR3 DNA sequence: TGTGCCAGCAGCCGTCCTGAGGGGAACACCGGGGAGCTGTTTTTT. It specifies CASSRPEGNTGELFF.

This chain joins TRBV11-2 and TRBJ2-1; D not certain. Germline V gene data show CDR1 as SGHAT and CDR2 as FQNNGV. V was cut by 0 bases and J by 7 bases, with 7 bases left in between. The CDR3 consists of 13 residues. CDR3 loop: CASSLDRLNEQFF. CDR3 DNA: TGTGCCAGCAGCTTAGACAGGTTGAATGAGCAGTTCTTC.

The chain uses TRBV7-6 and TRBJ2-5; tentative D call: TRBD1 (8 bases). CDR3 size: 15 residues. V dropped 5 bases and J dropped 11 bases, with 24 bases sitting between them. Germline V gene lookup returns CDR1 SGHVS and CDR2 FNYEAQ. CDR3 nucleotides: TGTGCCAGCAGCCCGTACCAGGGGGCTGGGGGGGAGCAGTACTTC. Protein sequence: CASSPYQGAGGEQYF.

The chain is built from TRBV19 and TRBJ1-2; 9 nucleotides match TRBD1. Germline V gene lookup returns CDR1 LNHDA and CDR2 SQIVND (reference sequence). V lost 7 bases, J lost 8 bases, and 8 bases stayed unmatched. CDR3 length: 13 residues. The CDR3 DNA reads TGTGCCAGTACCGTACAGGGGGCCGGCGGCTACACCTTC. As protein: CASTVQGAGGYTF.

This chain connects TRBV7-6 to TRBJ1-1, with D tentatively TRBD1 (6 bases). This CDR3 is 16 amino acids long. Looked up from germline, CDR1 is SGHVS and CDR2 is FNYEAQ. Trimming stripped 1 base from V and 3 bases from J, with 15 bases between. The CDR3 DNA is TGTGCCAGCAGCTTAGGTCTACAGGGCAGGTACACTGAAGCTTTCTTT. It encodes CASSLGLQGRYTEAFF.

This clone occurred once. The J gene is TRBJ2-3, the V gene TRBV5-1, with D uncertain. Germline loops: CDR1 SGHRS, CDR2 YFSETQ. This CDR3 is built from 14 residues. V lost 0 bases and J lost 2, with 7 bases in between. The CDR3 DNA sequence: TGCGCCAGCAGCTTGGCGCGCCTCACAGATACGCAGTATTTT. Translated: CASSLARLTDTQYF.

The V and J genes are TRBV10-3 and TRBJ1-5, with 9 nucleotides matching TRBD1. The CDR3 spans 13 residues. Trimming removed 4 bases from V and 7 bases from J; junction bases left unmatched: 2. Germline CDR1 reads ENHRY; CDR2 reads SYGVKD. This chain's CDR3 is CAISGTGEQPQHF. The CDR3 DNA sequence: TGTGCCATCAGTGGGACAGGGGAACAGCCCCAGCATTTT.

This chain uses TRBV5-1 with TRBJ2-2; D is possibly TRBD2 (6 bases). Germline V CDR1 and CDR2: SGHRS, YFSETQ. With 3 bases removed from V and 6 bases from J, the gap between germline ends came to 12 bases. The CDR3 loop spans 14 amino acids. The CDR3 DNA reads as TGCGCCAGCAGCTCCGAGACTAGAGCCGGGGAGCTGTTTTTT. This sequence encodes CASSSETRAGELFF.

The V call is TRBV5-8, the J call TRBJ1-6, with D possibly TRBD1 on 6 matching bases. The CDR3 consists of 15 residues. CDR1 is SGHTS, CDR2 YDEGEE, per germline. V was clipped by 2 bases and J by 6 bases, with 12 bases between them. The chain's CDR3 is CASSFGTSTNSPLHF. CDR3 DNA: TGTGCCAGCAGCTTCGGGACATCAACTAATTCACCCCTCCACTTT.

This clone was picked up a small number of times. At one boundary the junction diverges from the germline segment, which might be a read error. The genes are TRBV7-7 and TRBJ1-1; D is unresolved. The length of the CDR3 is 13 residues. The V gene's germline CDR1 is SSHAT and CDR2 FNYEAQ (reference sequence). The CDR3 DNA reads TGTGCTAGCAGCCTGGAGCGGGTCACTGAAGCTTTCTTT. This translates into CASSLERVTEAFF.

CDR3 residues: CASKRPDRNTIYF. Here the CDR3 DNA reads TGTGCCAGCAAGAGGCCCGACCGAAACACCATATATTTT. The V and J genes are TRBV6-5 and TRBJ1-3; D unclear. Germline values: CDR1 MNHEY, CDR2 SVGAGI. CDR3 length: 13 residues. The germline V and J ends were trimmed by 7 bases and 5 bases, with 12 bases remaining between them.

The chain combines TRBV19 with TRBJ1-5, with 9 bases lining up with TRBD1. The V gene's germline CDR1 is LNHDA and CDR2 SQIVND (reference sequence). This CDR3 region has 13 residues. V lost 6 bases and J lost 11; bases outside the gene matches: 8. The CDR3 is CASSTGGGPAQHF. In nucleotides, the CDR3 is TGTGCCAGTAGCACAGGGGGCGGTCCGGCCCAGCATTTT.

The table lists this clone with a few counts. The rearrangement joins TRBV4-3 to TRBJ2-7; 9 bases fit TRBD1. After removal of 4 bases from V and 3 bases from J, the junction contained 7 bases not matched to a gene. The CDR3 runs 15 residues. CDR1 is LGHNA, CDR2 YSLEER, per germline. CDR3 residues: CASSRLRGQGYEQYF. CDR3 coding DNA: TGCGCCAGCAGCCGCCTCCGGGGACAGGGCTACGAGCAGTACTTC.

The CDR3 reads CSVVIGDRGYEQYF. The CDR3 DNA follows: TGCAGCGTTGTGATTGGAGACAGGGGCTACGAGCAGTACTTC. The chain has TRBV29-1 and TRBJ2-7; 8 bases align to TRBD1. CDR1 is SQVTM, CDR2 ANQGSEA, per germline. The junction had 8 bases not matched to a gene; V was cut back by 4 bases and J by 3 bases. There are 14 residues in the CDR3.

Details on this clone: At one of its ends the junction is not consistent with the germline gene, which may arise from a read error. V gene TRBV10-3 combines with J gene TRBJ1-2; the D gene is possibly TRBD1 (5 bases). The CDR3 sequence is 13 residues long. Germline-derived CDR1 and CDR2 are ENHRY and SYGVKD. The CDR3 reads CAVSRGTERGYTF. CDR3 nucleotides: TGTGCCGTCAGCCGCGGGACGGAACGTGGCTACACCTTC.

The sample holds a few counts of this clone. The chain links TRBV7-9 to TRBJ1-5; D not resolved. The CDR3 runs 11 residues. The germline gives CDR1 SEHNR, CDR2 FQNEAQ (reference sequence). Here the CDR3 reads CARGVNQPQHF. DNA of the CDR3: TGTGCGCGGGGTGTGAATCAGCCCCAGCATTTT.

Only a few counts were recorded for this clone. The rearrangement joins TRBV6-6 to TRBJ2-3; the match to TRBD1 covers 9 bases. V dropped 6 bases and J dropped 5; count of bases not matched to a gene: 9. This CDR3 has 15 residues. Germline loops: CDR1 MNHNY, CDR2 SVGAGI (reference sequence). CDR3: CASRRRGQGLDTQYF. DNA of the CDR3: TGTGCCAGCAGACGGAGGGGACAGGGTTTAGATACGCAGTATTTT.

The rearrangement uses TRBV11-3 and TRBJ1-1; D remains ambiguous. Germline V CDR1 and CDR2: SGHNT, YENEEA. This CDR3 is built from 14 residues. Trimming left V 5 bases short and J 1 base short, with 11 bases between. The CDR3 DNA reads TGTGCCAGCAGCCTCGGACTCAGGAACACTGAAGCTTTCTTT. Translation: CASSLGLRNTEAFF.

The CDR3 region is CASSSLGGPETQYF. The CDR3 DNA follows: TGTGCCAGCAGCTCCCTGGGAGGGCCTGAGACCCAGTACTTC. This chain links TRBV7-2 with TRBJ2-5, with TRBD2 matching over 7 bases. The germline gives CDR1 SGHTA, CDR2 FQGNSA. The V and J ends lost 4 bases and 5 bases, in that order; junction bases with no gene match: 7. The CDR3 covers 14 residues. Looking up the rest from reference TRBV7-2 and TRBJ2-5 gives the full variable domain: GAGVSQSPSNKVTEKGKDVELRCDPISGHTALYWYRQSLGQGLEFLIYFQGNSAPDKSGLPSDRFSAERTGGSVSTLTIQRTQQEDSAVYLCASSSLGGPETQYFGPGTRLLVL.

This clone was observed a single time. This chain uses TRBV18 with TRBJ1-2; no clear D. Germline assignment: CDR1 KGHSH and CDR2 LQKENI. CDR3 length: 13 amino acids. V shed 6 bases and J shed 6 bases, with 14 bases lying between them. DNA for the CDR3: TGTGCCAGCTCCCCCTTGGAGAGAGATGGCTACACCTTC. Translated: CASSPLERDGYTF.

Comment on this clone: A read error may account for a junction end that differs from germline. This chain joins TRBV7-2 and TRBJ2-3; D is possibly TRBD2 (6 bases). CDR1 and CDR2 (germline): SGHTA, FQGNSA. This CDR3 contains 13 residues. Here the CDR3 reads CASSLEVERAPEF. CDR3 bases: TGTGCCAGCAGCTTGGAGGTCGAGCGGGCCCCGGAGTTT.

This clone was counted a few times. V and J are TRBV4-1 and TRBJ2-1; perhaps TRBD1 as D (6 bases). The CDR3 totals 15 residues. The germline V and J ends were trimmed by 6 bases and 0 bases, with 12 bases remaining between them. Germline CDR1 reads MGHRA; CDR2 reads YSYEKL. CDR3 protein: CASRRTGSSYNEQFF. The CDR3 coding sequence is TGCGCCAGCAGACGAACAGGGAGCTCCTACAATGAGCAGTTCTTC.

Only a few counts were recorded for this clone. The chain employs TRBV6-5 and TRBJ2-5; D might be TRBD2 (6 bases). V lost 6 bases and J 3 bases, leaving 11 bases between the germline ends. Looked up from germline, CDR1 is MNHEY and CDR2 is SVGAGI. This CDR3 has 13 amino acids. The DNA of the CDR3 is TGTGCCAGCAGCAGTCCGGGGGAAGAGACCCAGTACTTC. Its translation is CASSSPGEETQYF.

The chain combines TRBV7-2 with TRBJ2-7; a possible D gene is TRBD2 (5 bases). Trimming removed 2 bases at V and 3 bases at J, with 14 bases between. CDR3 length equals 15 residues. CDR1 and CDR2 from the germline V gene are SGHTA and FQGNSA. The CDR3 protein is CASSLYAERNYEQYF. The CDR3 DNA reads TGTGCCAGCAGCTTATATGCAGAGCGGAACTACGAGCAGTACTTC.